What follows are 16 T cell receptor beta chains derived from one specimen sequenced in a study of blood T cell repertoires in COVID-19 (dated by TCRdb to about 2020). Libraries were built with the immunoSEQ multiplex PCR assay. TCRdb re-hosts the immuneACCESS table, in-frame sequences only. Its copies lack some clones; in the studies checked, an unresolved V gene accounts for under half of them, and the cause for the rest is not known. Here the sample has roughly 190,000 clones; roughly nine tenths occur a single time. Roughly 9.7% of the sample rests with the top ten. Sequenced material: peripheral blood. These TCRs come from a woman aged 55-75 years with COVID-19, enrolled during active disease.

In DNA, the CDR3 is TGTGCCACCAGTGATACCCGACAGGGAAGCAATCAGCCCCAGCATTTT. Its translation: CATSDTRQGSNQPQHF. The chain couples TRBV24-1 to TRBJ1-5; 7 nucleotides line up with TRBD1. The trim removed 3 bases at V and 1 base at J, leaving 5 bases unmatched. CDR3 length: 16 residues. The V gene's germline CDR1 is KGHDR and CDR2 SFDVKD.

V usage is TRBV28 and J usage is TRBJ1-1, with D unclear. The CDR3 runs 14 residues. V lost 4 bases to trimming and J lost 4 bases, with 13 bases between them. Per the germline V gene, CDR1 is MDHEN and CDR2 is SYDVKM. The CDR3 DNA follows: TGTGCCAGCAGTTCTATCTGGAGCGGCACTGAAGCTTTCTTT. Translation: CASSSIWSGTEAFF.

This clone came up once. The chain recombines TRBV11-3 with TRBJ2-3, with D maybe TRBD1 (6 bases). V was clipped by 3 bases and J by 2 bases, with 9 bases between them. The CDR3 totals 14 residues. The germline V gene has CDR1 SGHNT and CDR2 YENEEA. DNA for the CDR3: TGTGCCAGCAGCTTCGGACAGTTCACAGATACGCAGTATTTT. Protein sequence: CASSFGQFTDTQYF.

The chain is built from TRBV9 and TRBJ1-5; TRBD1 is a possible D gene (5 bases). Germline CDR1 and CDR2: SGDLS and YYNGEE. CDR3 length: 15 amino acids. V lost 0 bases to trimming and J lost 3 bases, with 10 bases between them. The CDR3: CASSVAAGPNQPQHF. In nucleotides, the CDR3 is TGTGCCAGCAGCGTAGCTGCAGGGCCCAATCAGCCCCAGCATTTT.

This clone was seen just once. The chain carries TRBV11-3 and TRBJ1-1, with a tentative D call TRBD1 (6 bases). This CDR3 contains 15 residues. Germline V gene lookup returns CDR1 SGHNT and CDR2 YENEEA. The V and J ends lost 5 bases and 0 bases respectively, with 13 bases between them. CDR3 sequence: CASSLRQEMNTEAFF. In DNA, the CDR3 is TGTGCCAGCAGCCTACGACAGGAGATGAACACTGAAGCTTTCTTT.

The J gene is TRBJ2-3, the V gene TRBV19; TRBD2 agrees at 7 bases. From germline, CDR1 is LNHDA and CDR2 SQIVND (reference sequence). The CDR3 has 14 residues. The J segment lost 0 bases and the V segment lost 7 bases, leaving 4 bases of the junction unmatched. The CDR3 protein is CASTGTISTDTQYF. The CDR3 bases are TGTGCCAGTACCGGGACTATTAGCACAGATACGCAGTATTTT.

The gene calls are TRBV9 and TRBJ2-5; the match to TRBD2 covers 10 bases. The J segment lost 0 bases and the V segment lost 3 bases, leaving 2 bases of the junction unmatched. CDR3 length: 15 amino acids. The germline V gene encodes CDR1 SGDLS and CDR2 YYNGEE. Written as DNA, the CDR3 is TGTGCCAGCAGCGAGGGACTAGCGTACCAAGAGACCCAGTACTTC. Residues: CASSEGLAYQETQYF.

As DNA, the CDR3 is TGTGCCAGCAGTTACGGAGGGACTGGGGCCAACGTCCTGACTTTC. Its translation is CASSYGGTGANVLTF. V is TRBV6-2 or TRBV6-3 and J is TRBJ2-6; tentative D call: TRBD2 (6 bases). V was shortened by 2 bases and J by 2 bases, with 7 bases between the two germline ends. From germline, CDR1 is MNHEY and CDR2 SVGEGT. The CDR3 consists of 15 residues.

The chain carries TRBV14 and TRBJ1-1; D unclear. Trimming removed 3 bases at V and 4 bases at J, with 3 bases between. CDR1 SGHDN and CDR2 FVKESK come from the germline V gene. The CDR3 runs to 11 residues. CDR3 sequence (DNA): TGTGCCAGCAGCCACGGCACTGAAGCTTTCTTT. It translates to CASSHGTEAFF.

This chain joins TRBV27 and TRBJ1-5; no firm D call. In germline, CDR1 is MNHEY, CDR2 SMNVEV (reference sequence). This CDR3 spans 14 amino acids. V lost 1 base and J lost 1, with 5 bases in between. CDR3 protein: CASSLYASNQPQHF. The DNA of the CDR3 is TGTGCCAGCAGTTTATATGCGAGCAATCAGCCCCAGCATTTT.

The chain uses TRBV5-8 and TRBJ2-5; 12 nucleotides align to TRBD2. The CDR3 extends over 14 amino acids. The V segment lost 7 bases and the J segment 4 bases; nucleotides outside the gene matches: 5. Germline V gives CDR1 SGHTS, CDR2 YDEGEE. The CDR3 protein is CASLAGGPRETQYF. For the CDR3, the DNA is TGTGCCAGCCTAGCGGGAGGGCCCAGAGAGACCCAGTACTTC.

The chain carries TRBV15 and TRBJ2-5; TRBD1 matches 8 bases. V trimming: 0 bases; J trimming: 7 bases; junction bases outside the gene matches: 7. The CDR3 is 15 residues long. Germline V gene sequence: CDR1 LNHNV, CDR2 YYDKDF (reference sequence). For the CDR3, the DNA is TGTGCCACCAGCAGAGATCAGGGGGCTACAGGGACCCAGTACTTC. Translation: CATSRDQGATGTQYF.

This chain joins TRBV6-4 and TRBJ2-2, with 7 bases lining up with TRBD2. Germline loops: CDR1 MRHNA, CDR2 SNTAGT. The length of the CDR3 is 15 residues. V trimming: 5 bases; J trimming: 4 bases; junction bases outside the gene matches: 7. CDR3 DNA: TGTGCCAGCAGTCCTAGCGGTGGATTCACCGGGGAGCTGTTTTTT. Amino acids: CASSPSGGFTGELFF.

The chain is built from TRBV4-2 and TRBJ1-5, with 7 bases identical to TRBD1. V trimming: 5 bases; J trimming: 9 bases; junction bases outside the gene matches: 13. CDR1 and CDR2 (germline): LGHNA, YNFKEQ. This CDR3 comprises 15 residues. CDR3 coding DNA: TGTGCCAGCAGCTTCGACAGGGATGCCCGTCGGCCCCAGCATTTT. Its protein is CASSFDRDARRPQHF.

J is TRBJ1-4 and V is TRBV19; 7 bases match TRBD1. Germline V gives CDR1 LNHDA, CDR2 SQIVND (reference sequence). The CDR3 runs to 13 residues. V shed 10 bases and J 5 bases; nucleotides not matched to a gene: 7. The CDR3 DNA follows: TGTGCCACCTCGGACAGGCCCAATGAAAAACTGTTTTTT. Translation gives CATSDRPNEKLFF. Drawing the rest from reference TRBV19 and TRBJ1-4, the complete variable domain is DGGITQSPKYLFRKEGQNVTLSCEQNLNHDAMYWYRQDPGQGLRLIYYSQIVNDFQKGDIAEGYSVSREKKESFPLTVTSAQKNPTAFYLCATSDRPNEKLFFGSGTQLSVL.

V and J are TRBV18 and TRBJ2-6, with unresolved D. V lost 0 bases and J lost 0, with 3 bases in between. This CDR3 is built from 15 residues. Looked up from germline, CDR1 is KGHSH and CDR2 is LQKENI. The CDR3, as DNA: TGTGCCAGCTCACCACCTAGCTCTGGGGCCAACGTCCTGACTTTC. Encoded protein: CASSPPSSGANVLTF. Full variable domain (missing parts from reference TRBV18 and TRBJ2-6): NAGVMQNPRHLVRRRGQEARLRCSPMKGHSHVYWYRQLPEEGLKFMVYLQKENIIDESGMPKERFSAEFPKEGPSILRIQQVVRGDSAAYFCASSPPSSGANVLTFGAGSRLTVL.